These 7 T cell receptor beta chains originate from one sample sequenced in a study of blood T cell repertoires in COVID-19. Method: immunoSEQ multiplex PCR; TCRdb's copy keeps in-frame clones and lacks some. The repertoire holds around 190,000 clones, with approximately 84% as singletons. The sample comprised PBMCs or T cells enriched from blood (not recorded which). The receptors stem from a woman aged 30 to 39 who had recovered from COVID-19.

V gene TRBV5-7 combines with J gene TRBJ1-6, with a possible D match to TRBD1 (6 bases). TRBV5-7 is an open reading frame whose function is uncertain. This CDR3 contains 18 residues. V lost 4 bases, J lost 8 bases, and 25 bases lay in between. The CDR3 sequence is CASSPKPRGFVADSPLHF. CDR3 bases: TGTGCCAGCAGCCCGAAACCCAGGGGTTTCGTCGCGGATTCACCCCTCCACTTT.

The V gene is TRBV4-2, the J gene TRBJ2-1; 7 bases line up with TRBD2. There are 14 residues in the CDR3. Germline V gene lookup returns CDR1 LGHNA and CDR2 YNFKEQ. Trimming removed 4 bases from V and 8 bases from J; junction bases left unmatched: 8. The CDR3 DNA sequence: TGTGCCAGCAGCCTCCGGACTAGTCTCCATGAGCAGTTCTTC. Translating it yields CASSLRTSLHEQFF.

The CDR3 region is CASSLWGDQGPRETQYF. The CDR3 DNA reads as TGTGCCAGCAGCCTCTGGGGGGATCAGGGTCCTAGGGAGACCCAGTACTTC. This rearrangement joins TRBV3-1 (or the pseudogene TRBV3-2) to TRBJ2-5, with D perhaps TRBD2 (6 bases). This CDR3 has 17 residues. The germline V gene has CDR1 LGHDT and CDR2 YNNKEL (reference sequence). The V and J ends lost 4 bases and 5 bases respectively, with 23 bases between them.

The chain has TRBV5-1 and TRBJ1-1; D is undetermined. The CDR3 loop spans 15 amino acids. V dropped 2 bases and J dropped 1 base, with 12 bases sitting between them. Germline values: CDR1 SGHRS, CDR2 YFSETQ. The DNA for the CDR3 is TGCGCCAGCAGCTTCCGGGAGGGAACGAACACTGAAGCTTTCTTT. It specifies CASSFREGTNTEAFF. Drawing the rest from reference TRBV5-1 and TRBJ1-1, the complete variable domain is KAGVTQTPRYLIKTRGQQVTLSCSPISGHRSVSWYQQTPGQGLQFLFEYFSETQRNKGNFPGRFSGRQFSNSRSEMNVSTLELGDSALYLCASSFREGTNTEAFFGQGTRLTVV.

J is TRBJ2-5 and V is TRBV11-2, with a possible D match to TRBD2 (6 bases). The germline CDR1 and CDR2 sequences are SGHAT and FQNNGV. V dropped 0 bases and J dropped 5 bases, with 13 bases sitting between them. The CDR3 is 15 amino acids. DNA for the CDR3: TGTGCCAGCAGCTTAGACGGCAGGGCGGGGGAGACCCAGTACTTC. Protein: CASSLDGRAGETQYF. Supplemented by reference TRBV11-2 and TRBJ2-5, the full variable domain reads EAGVAQSPRYKIIEKRQSVAFWCNPISGHATLYWYQQILGQGPKLLIQFQNNGVVDDSQLPKDRFSAERLKGVDSTLKIQPAKLEDSAVYLCASSLDGRAGETQYFGPGTRLLVL.

This clone was seen just once. The CDR3 region is CASSLTPYSTDTQYF. The CDR3 DNA follows: TGTGCCAGCAGCTTAACTCCCTACAGCACAGATACGCAGTATTTT. The J gene is TRBJ2-3, the V gene TRBV7-2; no reliable D call. This CDR3 contains 15 residues. Germline lookup yields CDR1 SGHTA and CDR2 FQGNSA. Trimming took off 2 bases at V and 0 bases at J, with 9 bases between the two ends. Full variable domain (outside the CDR3, taken from reference TRBV7-2 and TRBJ2-3): GAGVSQSPSNKVTEKGKDVELRCDPISGHTALYWYRQSLGQGLEFLIYFQGNSAPDKSGLPSDRFSAERTGGSVSTLTIQRTQQEDSAVYLCASSLTPYSTDTQYFGPGTRLTVL.

This rearrangement joins TRBV5-4 to TRBJ1-1; D remains unclear. The CDR3 length is 15 residues. Trimming pared 4 bases from V and 1 base from J, leaving 14 bases between. Germline loops: CDR1 SGHNT, CDR2 YYREEE (reference sequence). The CDR3 DNA is TGTGCCAGCAGCCGTCCCGGCGGATGGAACACTGAAGCTTTCTTT. Its translation is CASSRPGGWNTEAFF.